This is a list of T cell receptor beta chains from one sample in a study of T-cell memory formation after mild COVID-19. From the 5' RACE reads, TCRdb called clonotypes with MiXCR, one entry per CDR3 protein. The repertoire includes approximately 480,000 distinct CDR3 sequences, 15% to 20% of them detected once, and 10% to 15% sits in the top ten. The sequencing input was PBMCs or a T cell subset sorted from them (not recorded which). The origin of the receptors is an adult woman who had mild COVID-19 (a few samples of this study predate the infection). Cell type and time point are not known. CDR3s include the opening cysteine and the closing phenylalanine or tryptophan. Each record gives: V gene, J gene, CDR3 protein.

TRBV4-2	TRBJ1-2	CASSREGAVSYGYTF
TRBV10-3	TRBJ1-4	CAISEGGGKLFF
TRBV6-2/TRBV6-3	TRBJ2-7	CASSFPDRQGDF
TRBV29-1	TRBJ1-1	CSAAHGDTEAFF
TRBV14	TRBJ1-5	CASSLSPQGPRGQPQHF
TRBV6-2/TRBV6-3	TRBJ2-7	CASSYSGQTTIREQYF
TRBV27	TRBJ1-6	CASSRTYSYNSPLHF
TRBV6-5	TRBJ2-5	CASSYADRGRETQYF
TRBV19	TRBJ2-7	CASSSPTAYEQYF
TRBV7-2	TRBJ1-2	CASSFRQPNYGYTF
TRBV7-9	TRBJ2-7	CASSRQGTEVRQYF
TRBV6-5	TRBJ1-5	CASRTTGLAGSNQPQHF
TRBV27	TRBJ2-3	CASSLLAASTDTQYF
TRBV5-1	TRBJ1-1	CASSLEIGGLSTEAFF
TRBV7-2	TRBJ2-3	CASRLPRTDTQYF
TRBV24-1	TRBJ2-1	CATSDPAGTFNNEQFF
TRBV7-6	TRBJ2-7	CASSHPGNEQYF
TRBV2	TRBJ2-2	CASNRGLANTGELFF
TRBV5-1	TRBJ1-5	CASSLVGAVNQPQHF
TRBV5-1	TRBJ1-2	CASSRTYGGEDYGYTF
TRBV29-1	TRBJ1-1	CSVVKDTEAFF
TRBV18	TRBJ2-4	CASSPIRQGLRDIQYF
TRBV20-1	TRBJ2-1	CSARVASGTRYNEQFF
TRBV4-1	TRBJ2-7	CASSPLLGRDRVPYEQYF
TRBV24-1	TRBJ2-2	CAALHGMNDTGELFF
TRBV9	TRBJ1-4	CASSSPAGTAEKLFF
TRBV4-1	TRBJ2-5	CASSIAGLGLAGGQETQYF
TRBV12-3/TRBV12-4	TRBJ2-3	CAGPGRSRTTDTQYF
TRBV3-1	TRBJ2-2	CASSQEPGDNTGELFF
TRBV27	TRBJ2-5	CASSLSGTGKETQYF
TRBV27	TRBJ1-5	CASSLSQINQPQHF
TRBV6-2/TRBV6-3	TRBJ2-5	CASSYAGGFRETQYF
TRBV12-5	TRBJ2-5	CASGPGTGGPQETQYF
TRBV12-3/TRBV12-4	TRBJ1-6	CASSFRSRDSPLHF
TRBV4-1	TRBJ2-1	CASSQRTSFNEQFF
TRBV6-2/TRBV6-3	TRBJ2-3	CASSDPAESSTDTQYF
TRBV6-2/TRBV6-3	TRBJ2-7	CASSYSGGRRGYEQYF
TRBV12-3/TRBV12-4	TRBJ1-2	CASRETANYGYTF
TRBV27	TRBJ2-3	CASSLSDTDTQYF
TRBV5-1	TRBJ2-1	CASSSSSGGADEQFF
TRBV5-4	TRBJ2-5	CASSLAGGSQETQYF
TRBV7-6	TRBJ2-1	CASSWEQGAGYNEQFF
TRBV7-2	TRBJ2-1	CASSVLAGAVNEQFF
TRBV9	TRBJ1-1	CASSTHMNTEAFF
TRBV4-1	TRBJ2-2	CASSQLQGGGELFF
TRBV4-1	TRBJ1-1	CASSPGDREGTEAFF
TRBV5-1	TRBJ2-3	CASRWGQASSTDTQYF
TRBV3-1	TRBJ2-7	CASSQGGRGRYEQYF
TRBV7-9	TRBJ2-2	CASSARSGNTGELFF
TRBV4-3	TRBJ1-2	CASSPRGSYGYTF